The subject of this entry is one TCR beta chain. Its antigen remains unknown. This sample was taken from a study of cytomegalovirus exposure and HLA in healthy donors. Study observations and caveats: Reported findings show TCR beta sequences accurately forecast HLA-A and HLA-B alleles in most subjects.

PCR involved 60 Vbeta and 13 Jbeta primers. Original data processing: In a later analysis, of roughly 73 million unique beta chains, around 9.9 million appeared in at least two donors. Profiled with immunoSEQ multiplex PCR; TCRdb holds only in-frame clones, not every one. From that table come the V and J calls and clone size; the DNA was used to work out D and trimming. The sample yields about 200,000 clones, about 79% seen once. Germline-derived CDR1 and CDR2 are GTSNPN and SVGIG (reference sequence). The CDR3 totals 13 residues. Trimming pared 1 base from V and 7 bases from J, leaving 13 bases between.

The chain carries TRBV30 and TRBJ1-2; a possible D gene is TRBD1 (6 bases). The sequenced material came from PBMCs. The clonotype originates from a boy between 2 and 10 years old in good health and CMV-seronegative. DNA for the CDR3: TGTGCCTGGAGTGCCACGCAGGGGACTGGCTACACCTTC. It yields the protein CAWSATQGTGYTF. The full variable domain, completed using reference TRBV30 and TRBJ1-2, is SQTIHQWPATLVQPVGSPLSLECTVEGTSNPNLYWYRQAAGRGLQLLFYSVGIGQISSEVPQNLSASRPQDRQFILSSKKLLLSDSGFYLCAWSATQGTGYTFGSGTRLTVV.